This T cell receptor (beta chain) was identified in a study of shared clonotypes between healthy human individuals. CDR3 length: 14 amino acids. V was shortened by 8 bases and J by 0 bases, with 14 bases between the two germline ends. Germline loops: CDR1 SNHLY, CDR2 FYNNEI. TCRdb's copy holds only in-frame clones and misses some; the assay was immunoSEQ multiplex PCR. This table holds roughly 86,000 clones, around 68% found once. Among the donors, all were Caucasian adults who lived in Nashville, Tennessee. The TCR originated in a man aged 25 to 40 in good health. Sequencing was performed on memory CD8+ T cells sorted from blood. Subset: CD45RO+ cells pooled with CCR7-negative TemRA cells. V and J are TRBV2 and TRBJ2-7; a possible D gene is TRBD2 (5 bases). In DNA form, the CDR3 reads TGTGCCAGCGAGGATAGCGCGAGCTCCTACGAGCAGTACTTC. Amino acids: CASEDSASSYEQYF.